A selection of T cell receptor beta chains follows, all from one sample in a study of OX40 agonist ivuxolimab in advanced cancers. Only in-frame clones appear in the TCRdb table, and some are missing; sequencing was by immunoSEQ multiplex PCR. The table includes about 80,000 clones, 85% to 95% detected once. The sample here was CD4+ or CD8+ T cells sorted from blood, taken in a trial of the OX40 agonist ivuxolimab. These receptors came from an adult with an advanced solid tumor such as melanoma, head and neck, liver or kidney cancer. The CDR3 runs from the conserved cysteine through the conserved F or W. The D gene is left open where the match is weak. Where a row states a size, it is once, few, many or the class of an expanded clone; other rows omit it.

few	TRBJ1-1	TRBV2	-	CASSDRGPEAFF	TGTGCCAGCAGTGACAGGGGACCTGAAGCTTTCTTT
-	TRBJ2-3	TRBV25-1	TRBD1	CASSESSGQPYF	TGTGCCAGCAGTGAAAGTTCGGGACAGCCATATTTT
-	TRBJ2-3	TRBV30	TRBD2	CAWTPRLAGSWGTQYF	TGTGCCTGGACCCCCAGACTAGCGGGGAGTTGGGGTACGCAGTATTTT
-	TRBJ2-5	TRBV28	-	CASSYLAGRETQYF	TGTGCCAGCAGTTACCTCGCGGGGAGGGAGACCCAGTACTTC
-	TRBJ2-6	TRBV15	-	CATSRTLSGANVLTF	TGTGCCACCAGCAGGACACTCTCTGGGGCCAACGTCCTGACTTTC
-	TRBJ1-2	TRBV28	TRBD1	CASRRGQAYGYTF	TGTGCCAGCAGGAGGGGGCAAGCCTATGGCTACACCTTC
-	TRBJ2-6	TRBV5-4	TRBD2	CASNSGGLAGAGANVLTF	TGTGCCAGCAACTCCGGGGGGCTAGCGGGAGCTGGGGCCAACGTCCTGACTTTC
-	TRBJ1-2	TRBV7-8	-	CASSLEAGSFNGYTF	TGTGCCAGCAGCTTAGAAGCAGGAAGCTTCAATGGCTACACCTTC
once	TRBJ2-2	TRBV4-3	-	CASSQQRTGELFF	TGCGCCAGCAGCCAACAGCGCACCGGGGAGCTGTTTTTT
-	TRBJ1-1	TRBV11-2	-	CASSPGQGWNTEAFF	TGTGCCAGCAGCCCTGGGCAGGGGTGGAACACTGAAGCTTTCTTT
-	TRBJ2-7	TRBV5-4	-	CASSSITTRSYEQYF	TGTGCCAGCAGCTCTATTACGACAAGATCCTACGAGCAGTACTTC
-	TRBJ1-1	TRBV28	TRBD1	CASNPDRSNTEAFF	TGTGCCAGCAATCCGGACAGGTCGAACACTGAAGCTTTCTTT
-	TRBJ2-6	TRBV7-2	-	CASSLVRDSGANVLTF	TGTGCCAGCAGCTTAGTTAGGGATTCTGGGGCCAACGTCCTGACTTTC
-	TRBJ1-1	TRBV4-3	-	CASSQVARGFGEAFF	TGCGCCAGCAGCCAAGTTGCGCGAGGGTTTGGTGAAGCTTTCTTT
-	TRBJ2-1	TRBV2	TRBD2	CASKISGANEQFF	TGTGCCAGCAAGATTAGCGGGGCCAATGAGCAGTTCTTC
-	TRBJ2-1	TRBV7-2	-	CASSASRSHEQFF	TGTGCCAGCAGCGCTTCACGTTCTCATGAGCAGTTCTTC
-	TRBJ2-2	TRBV5-5	-	CASSTQPAGELFF	TGTGCCAGCAGCACCCAACCAGCCGGGGAGCTGTTTTTT
-	TRBJ2-3	TRBV7-9	TRBD2	CASSPSSGRANTDTQYF	TGTGCCAGCAGCCCCTCTAGCGGGAGGGCCAACACAGATACGCAGTATTTT
-	TRBJ2-5	TRBV14	-	CASSQVGGLQETQYF	TGTGCCAGCAGCCAAGTTGGGGGGCTACAAGAGACCCAGTACTTC
-	TRBJ2-7	TRBV9	TRBD1	CASSKSGTASYEQYF	TGTGCCAGCAGCAAGTCCGGGACAGCTTCCTACGAGCAGTACTTC
-	TRBJ1-1	TRBV15	-	CATSRETLPGAEAFF	TGTGCCACCAGCAGAGAAACTCTCCCCGGGGCCGAAGCTTTCTTT
once	TRBJ1-3	TRBV7-2	-	CASSLEGSSGNTIYF	TGTGCCAGCAGCTTAGAGGGGAGCTCTGGAAACACCATATATTTT
-	TRBJ2-1	TRBV7-2	TRBD2	CASSLAVLAGEQFF	TGTGCCAGCAGCTTAGCTGTGTTAGCGGGTGAGCAGTTCTTC
-	TRBJ2-7	TRBV7-2	-	CASSLRWGAQTYEQYF	TGTGCCAGCAGCTTACGGTGGGGGGCCCAAACCTACGAGCAGTACTTC
-	TRBJ2-1	TRBV7-3	TRBD2	CASSLPGGYNEQFF	TGTGCCAGCAGCCTCCCGGGGGGATACAATGAGCAGTTCTTC
once	TRBJ1-5	TRBV5-1	TRBD1	CASSTTGDSNQPQHF	TGCGCCAGCAGCACGACAGGGGACAGCAATCAGCCCCAGCATTTT
-	TRBJ2-1	TRBV9	TRBD2	CASSPSLLGLGLAGVWDEQFF	TGTGCCAGCAGCCCTTCTTTACTAGGGTTAGGACTAGCGGGTGTGTGGGATGAGCAGTTCTTC